This entry lists 15 T cell receptor beta chains sequenced from one sample in a study of T cells in Graves' hyperthyroidism and ophthalmopathy. Template material for amplifying TCR beta CDR3 regions consisted of RNA transcripts. Carried out on the TCR CDR3, a first-round RT-PCR used the HTBI primer set. In TCRdb, the multiplex PCR reads were re-called with MiXCR into one record per CDR3 protein. The data contain hundreds of thousands of distinct CDR3 sequences, around 45% of them singletons. The sequenced material came from peripheral blood or thyroid tissue (not recorded which). The source of these receptors is a woman between 18 and 29 years old with Graves' hyperthyroidism.

The gene calls are TRBV6-5 and TRBJ1-2, with unresolved D. Trimming pared 5 bases from V and 8 bases from J, leaving 15 bases between. From germline, CDR1 is MNHEY and CDR2 SVGAGI. The CDR3 sequence is 13 residues long. CDR3 sequence: CASSTPTALGYTF. The CDR3 DNA sequence: TGTGCCAGCAGTACCCCGACGGCCCTGGGCTACACCTTC.

The sample holds a few counts of this clonotype. The chain is built from TRBV7-2 and TRBJ1-3, with TRBD1 matching 7 bases. The CDR3 spans 14 residues. J was trimmed by 5 bases and V by 8 bases; bases with no gene match: 9. Germline values: CDR1 SGHTA, CDR2 FQGNSA. This chain's CDR3 is CASQNRGVRNTIYF. Written as DNA, the CDR3 is TGTGCCAGCCAAAACAGGGGTGTGAGAAACACCATATATTTT.

As to this clonotype: One end of the junction varies from germline; a read error may be responsible. This chain joins TRBV29-1 and TRBJ1-6; no clear D gene. Per the germline V gene, CDR1 is SQVTM and CDR2 is ANQGSEA. There are 11 residues in the CDR3. CDR3 amino acids: CSVEEEAALYF. The CDR3 DNA reads TGCAGCGTTGAAGAGGAGGCCGCTCTTTACTTT.

In this sample, this clonotype turned up many times. The gene calls are TRBV29-1 and TRBJ1-1; no clear D gene. This CDR3 comprises 12 residues. From germline, CDR1 is SQVTM and CDR2 ANQGSEA. Trimming took 3 bases from V and 1 from J, leaving 6 bases between them. The CDR3 loop is CSVDGGNTEAFF. DNA of the CDR3: TGCAGCGTTGACGGAGGGAACACTGAAGCTTTCTTT.

The rearrangement joins TRBV7-9 to TRBJ1-2; unclear D gene. The V end lost 3 bases, the J end lost 10 bases, and 9 bases lay between the germline ends. Germline V gene lookup returns CDR1 SEHNR and CDR2 FQNEAQ (reference sequence). The CDR3 consists of 11 residues. CDR3 nucleotide sequence: TGTGCCAGCAGCTTGACTGATGACTACACCTTC. It specifies CASSLTDDYTF.

This clonotype showed up just a few times. The V and J genes are TRBV14 and TRBJ2-5, with unresolved D. Germline values: CDR1 SGHDN, CDR2 FVKESK. V shed 2 bases and J shed 5 bases, with 9 bases lying between them. The CDR3 loop spans 13 amino acids. CDR3 in DNA: TGTGCCAGCAGCCAATACGGATCGGAGACCCAGTACTTC. Encoded protein: CASSQYGSETQYF.

The J gene is TRBJ2-7, the V gene TRBV20-1; 8 bases line up with TRBD2. The trim removed 3 bases at V and 6 bases at J, leaving 16 bases unmatched. The CDR3 loop spans 16 amino acids. Germline lookup yields CDR1 DFQATT and CDR2 SNEGSKA (reference sequence). The CDR3 DNA sequence: TGCAGTGCTAGTTCCCCCAATGCGGGAGGATCGGGCGAGCAGTACTTC. This encodes CSASSPNAGGSGEQYF.

This chain joins TRBV7-2 and TRBJ1-4, with a possible D match to TRBD1 (6 bases). Germline V lookup: CDR1 SGHTA, CDR2 FQGNSA. The CDR3 covers 14 residues. With 6 bases removed from V and 7 bases from J, the gap between germline ends came to 15 bases. The CDR3 bases are TGTGCCAGCAGTTTCTGGGGGGCGGGTGAAAAACTGTTTTTT. Translation gives CASSFWGAGEKLFF. Together with reference TRBV7-2 and TRBJ1-4, the CDR3 gives the full variable domain: GAGVSQSPSNKVTEKGKDVELRCDPISGHTALYWYRQSLGQGLEFLIYFQGNSAPDKSGLPSDRFSAERTGGSVSTLTIQRTQQEDSAVYLCASSFWGAGEKLFFGSGTQLSVL.

The J gene is TRBJ2-2, the V gene TRBV20-1; 8 nucleotides line up with TRBD2. The length of the CDR3 is 16 residues. Losses at the gene ends were 6 bases for V and 5 bases for J; bases not matched to a gene: 14. Germline CDR1 DFQATT, CDR2 SNEGSKA (reference sequence). The CDR3 nucleotides are TGCAGTGCCGGGGGGGAGCTTGGGGGCTTAACCGGGGAGCTGTTTTTT. It encodes CSAGGELGGLTGELFF.

This clonotype was seen repeatedly, ten times or more. V and J are TRBV2 and TRBJ1-4, with 8 bases matching TRBD1. The V and J ends lost 3 bases and 5 bases, in that order; junction bases with no gene match: 5. The CDR3 length is 15 residues. Germline values: CDR1 SNHLY, CDR2 FYNNEI. DNA of the CDR3: TGTGCCAGCAGTGATCTGGGGGACAGGAATGAAAAACTGTTTTTT. Residues: CASSDLGDRNEKLFF.

At least ten counts were recorded for this clonotype. The chain recombines TRBV12-3 or TRBV12-4 with TRBJ1-2, with 7 bases aligning to TRBD1. The V segment lost 6 bases and the J segment 6 bases; nucleotides outside the gene matches: 7. The CDR3 is made up of 13 amino acids. The CDR3: CASSPGQEDGYTF. As DNA, the CDR3 is TGTGCCAGCAGCCCCGGACAGGAAGATGGCTACACCTTC.

This clonotype was recorded many times. The chain recombines TRBV2 with TRBJ1-2; D unclear. Trimming pared 7 bases from V and 4 bases from J, leaving 4 bases between. The CDR3 consists of 10 residues. Germline V gene lookup returns CDR1 SNHLY and CDR2 FYNNEI. CDR3 amino acids: CASKTYGYTF. In nucleotides, the CDR3 is TGTGCCAGCAAGACCTATGGCTACACCTTC.

This clonotype was seen only a few times. A clone one base away is much larger, so this may be a read error. This chain joins TRBV2 and TRBJ1-5; D ambiguous. The CDR3 runs 14 residues. From germline, CDR1 is SNHLY and CDR2 FYNNEI. CDR3 amino acids: CASSSGLGNRPQHF. The CDR3 coding sequence is TGTGCCAGCAGTTCAGGCCTCGGGAATCGGCCCCAGCATTTT.

Ten or more counts support this clonotype. The chain recombines TRBV7-9 with TRBJ1-2, with 9 bases fitting TRBD1. This CDR3 is 16 amino acids long. CDR1 is SEHNR, CDR2 FQNEAQ, per germline (reference sequence). V lost 6 bases to trimming and J lost 5 bases; unmatched junction nucleotides: 13. CDR3 region: CASRPLTGTGYYGYTF. The CDR3 coding sequence is TGTGCCAGCAGACCACTCACCGGGACAGGGTATTATGGCTACACCTTC.

This chain links TRBV20-1 with TRBJ1-2; 9 bases are shared with TRBD1. The CDR3 consists of 15 residues. CDR1 is DFQATT, CDR2 SNEGSKA, per germline (reference sequence). V lost 1 base to trimming and J lost 6 bases; unmatched junction nucleotides: 9. CDR3 DNA: TGCAGTGCTAGAGCCTTCACAGGGGGCGATGATGGCTACACCTTC. Amino acids: CSARAFTGGDDGYTF.